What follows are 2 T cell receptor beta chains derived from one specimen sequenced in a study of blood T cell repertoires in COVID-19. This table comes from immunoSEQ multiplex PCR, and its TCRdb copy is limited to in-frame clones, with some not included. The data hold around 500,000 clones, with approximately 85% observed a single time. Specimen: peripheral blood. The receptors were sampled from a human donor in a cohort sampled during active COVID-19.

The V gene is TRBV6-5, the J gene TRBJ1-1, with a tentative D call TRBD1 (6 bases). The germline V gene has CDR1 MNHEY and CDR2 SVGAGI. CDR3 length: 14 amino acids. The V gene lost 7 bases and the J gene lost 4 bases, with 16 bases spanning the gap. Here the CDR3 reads CASTSRDTFTEAFF. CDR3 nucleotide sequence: TGTGCCAGCACCAGCCGGGACACCTTCACTGAAGCTTTCTTT.

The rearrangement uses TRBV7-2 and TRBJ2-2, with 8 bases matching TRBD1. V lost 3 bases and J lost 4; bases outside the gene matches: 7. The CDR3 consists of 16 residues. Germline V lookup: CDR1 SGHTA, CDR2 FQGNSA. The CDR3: CASSFRGPTTTGELFF. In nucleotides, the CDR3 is TGTGCCAGCAGCTTCAGGGGGCCCACCACCACCGGGGAGCTGTTTTTT.